These 17 T cell receptor beta chains were sequenced from one sample in a study of STAT5B mutations in CD4+ large granular lymphocyte leukemia. Generated by immunoSEQ multiplex PCR, the TCRdb table keeps only in-frame clones and is missing some. The data contain about 30,000 clones, just under 75% of them singletons. The sample was CD4+ T cells from blood buffy coats. These receptor sequences come from a human donor in good health.

This sequence joins TRBV11-3 and TRBJ2-1; 9 nucleotides match TRBD1. V lost 5 bases to trimming and J lost 1 base; unmatched junction nucleotides: 3. The CDR3 has 15 residues. Germline assignment: CDR1 SGHNT and CDR2 YENEEA. CDR3 residues: CASSPDRGSYNEQFF. The CDR3 region has the DNA TGTGCCAGCAGCCCGGACAGGGGATCCTACAATGAGCAGTTCTTC. Variable domain in full (rest from reference TRBV11-3 and TRBJ2-1): EAGVVQSPRYKIIEKKQPVAFWCNPISGHNTLYWYLQNLGQGPELLIRYENEEAVDDSQLPKDRFSAERLKGVDSTLKIQPAELGDSAVYLCASSPDRGSYNEQFFGPGTRLTVL.

J is TRBJ2-4 and V is TRBV28; D assignment may be TRBD1 or TRBD2 (5 bases each). Germline V lookup: CDR1 MDHEN, CDR2 SYDVKM. The CDR3 sequence is 16 residues long. V was pared by 5 bases and J by 3 bases, with 17 bases between. CDR3 sequence reads: CASSAMGVGVKNIQYF. The CDR3 DNA is TGTGCCAGCAGTGCAATGGGGGTCGGGGTCAAAAACATTCAGTACTTC.

This clone was seen only a few times. The V and J genes are TRBV5-1 and TRBJ2-5; 7 positions agree with TRBD2. V dropped 0 bases and J dropped 5; count of bases not matched to a gene: 1. The length of the CDR3 is 13 residues. Germline lookup yields CDR1 SGHRS and CDR2 YFSETQ. The CDR3 region has the DNA TGCGCCAGCAGCTTGGCCGGGAGGGAGACCCAGTACTTC. It specifies CASSLAGRETQYF.

The V call is TRBV10-2, the J call TRBJ2-2, with 9 bases identical to TRBD2. Losses at the gene ends were 0 bases for V and 7 bases for J; bases not matched to a gene: 9. CDR1 and CDR2 (germline): WSHSY, SAAADI. The CDR3 contains 17 residues. As DNA, the CDR3 is TGCGCCAGCAGTGAGTCGAAGGCTAGCGGGAAATTCGGGGAGCTGTTTTTT. Translated, it gives CASSESKASGKFGELFF.

The J gene is TRBJ2-1, the V gene TRBV4-2; no clear D gene. Per germline, CDR1 LGHNA and CDR2 YNFKEQ. There are 16 residues in the CDR3. V was clipped by 0 bases and J by 1 base, with 10 bases between them. Here the CDR3 reads CASSQDEARSYNEQFF. The CDR3 nucleotides are TGTGCCAGCAGCCAAGATGAAGCCAGGTCCTACAATGAGCAGTTCTTC.

The chain has TRBV28 and TRBJ2-3; possibly TRBD2 for D (7 bases). Deletions cut 7 bases from V and 7 bases from J, with 18 bases between. Germline loops: CDR1 MDHEN, CDR2 SYDVKM. The CDR3 is made up of 14 amino acids. This chain's CDR3 is CASKKGGARNTQYF. Here the CDR3 DNA reads TGTGCCAGCAAAAAGGGGGGGGCAAGGAATACGCAGTATTTT.

This chain connects TRBV2 to TRBJ2-7, with 8 positions matching TRBD1. The germline gives CDR1 SNHLY, CDR2 FYNNEI. The V segment lost 3 bases and the J segment 2 bases; nucleotides outside the gene matches: 3. This CDR3 comprises 14 residues. CDR3: CASSEWTGTYEQYF. The DNA for the CDR3 is TGTGCCAGCAGTGAGTGGACAGGGACCTACGAGCAGTACTTC. Filled out from reference TRBV2 and TRBJ2-7, the complete variable domain reads EPEVTQTPSHQVTQMGQEVILRCVPISNHLYFYWYRQILGQKVEFLVSFYNNEISEKSEIFDDQFSVERPDGSNFTLKIRSTKLEDSAMYFCASSEWTGTYEQYFGPGTRLTVT.

The rearrangement links TRBV5-6 to TRBJ2-5; 9 bases match TRBD1. The J call may be wrong; the DNA end is better matched by TRBJ2-7. This CDR3 region has 16 residues. Germline V gene data show CDR1 as SGHDT and CDR2 as YYEEEE. The CDR3 sequence: CASSPYIGTGRAEQYF. In DNA, the CDR3 is TGTGCCAGCAGCCCGTACATCGGGACAGGGCGAGCCGAGCAGTACTTC.

The rearrangement uses TRBV5-1 and TRBJ2-1; D gene unclear. V gave up 4 bases and J gave up 0 bases, with 8 bases separating them. The CDR3 sequence is 14 residues long. The germline V gene encodes CDR1 SGHRS and CDR2 YFSETQ. The CDR3 DNA reads as TGCGCCAGCAGCCGGCAAGACTCCTACAATGAGCAGTTCTTC. Residues: CASSRQDSYNEQFF.

The chain carries TRBV4-3 and TRBJ2-5; no clear D gene. The CDR3 contains 16 residues. Germline lookup yields CDR1 LGHNA and CDR2 YSLEER. The V end was cut by 2 bases, the J end by 2 bases, with 15 bases between. CDR3 in DNA: TGCGCCAGCAGCCAAACGAGATTACAGCTTCAAGAGACCCAGTACTTC. Translating gives CASSQTRLQLQETQYF.

There are a few counts of this clone. This CDR3 is CASSKACRGDQPQHF. The CDR3 DNA is TGTGCCAGCAGCAAAGCATGCAGGGGGGATCAGCCCCAGCATTTT. The genes are TRBV21-1 and TRBJ1-5; the table's TRBD1 call for D was not verified on the DNA. TRBV21-1 is a known pseudogene. There are 15 residues in the CDR3.

V is TRBV2 and J is TRBJ2-3; 9 positions agree with TRBD2. Trimming cost V 8 bases and J 2 bases; bases outside gene matches: 11. Germline V gene data show CDR1 as SNHLY and CDR2 as FYNNEI. This CDR3 contains 16 residues. The DNA of the CDR3 is TGTGCCAGCTGGGCGACTAGCGGTCCCCCCACAGATACGCAGTATTTT. Translation: CASWATSGPPTDTQYF.

This clone was picked up one time. CDR3: CASSFSGQGRDIQYF. The CDR3 coding sequence is TGTGCCAGCAGTTTCTCGGGACAGGGGCGGGACATTCAGTACTTC. V is TRBV27 and J is TRBJ2-4; TRBD1 aligns across 10 bases. The CDR3 contains 15 residues. With V trimmed by 3 bases and J by 8 bases, 7 bases remained unmatched. Looked up from germline, CDR1 is MNHEY and CDR2 is SMNVEV (reference sequence).

The chain uses TRBV5-6 and TRBJ2-6; TRBD1 matches 11 bases. The CDR3 consists of 19 residues. The germline CDR1 and CDR2 sequences are SGHDT and YYEEEE. The J segment lost 4 bases and the V segment lost 0 bases, leaving 9 bases of the junction unmatched. CDR3 in DNA: TGTGCCAGCAGCTTGGCCGGACAGGGGGCGCTAACCGGGGCCAACGTCCTGACTTTC. Its translation: CASSLAGQGALTGANVLTF.

This chain uses TRBV7-6 with TRBJ2-5; TRBD1 aligns across 10 bases. Near its end, the DNA agrees better with TRBJ2-7, so the J call may be wrong. From germline, CDR1 is SGHVS and CDR2 FNYEAQ. This CDR3 region has 15 residues. The CDR3 DNA reads TGTGCCAGCAGCCTCCAGACAGGGGGCGCGGACGAGCAGTACTTC. The encoded protein is CASSLQTGGADEQYF.

This clone was counted once. This rearrangement joins TRBV2 to TRBJ1-1; 7 positions agree with TRBD1. The J segment lost 5 bases and the V segment lost 1 base, leaving 10 bases of the junction unmatched. The CDR3 length is 16 residues. Germline assignment: CDR1 SNHLY and CDR2 FYNNEI. The CDR3 loop reads CASSEVNVGGGTEAFF. For the CDR3, the DNA is TGTGCCAGCAGTGAAGTTAATGTAGGGGGCGGAACTGAAGCTTTCTTT.

V usage is TRBV4-3 and J usage is TRBJ2-1; D may be TRBD1 (6 bases). Germline-derived CDR1 and CDR2 are LGHNA and YSLEER. The CDR3 spans 12 residues. The V gene lost 5 bases and the J gene lost 8 bases, with 10 bases spanning the gap. CDR3 nucleotide sequence: TGCGCCAGCAGCTCTCAGGGGCATGAGCAGTTCTTC. It specifies CASSSQGHEQFF.